Shown below are 13 T cell receptor beta chains from a single sample sequenced in a study of blood T cell repertoires in COVID-19. The protocol was immunoSEQ multiplex PCR, while the TCRdb copy is restricted to in-frame clones and leaves out a portion. The sample lists about 240,000 clones; 87% were seen once. Sequencing input: peripheral blood. All receptors come from a man aged 60 to 75 who had recovered from COVID-19.

This clone was seen only a few times. The V gene is TRBV19, the J gene TRBJ1-1; 7 bases agree with TRBD1. This CDR3 spans 16 amino acids. The germline V gene encodes CDR1 LNHDA and CDR2 SQIVND (reference sequence). Trimming at V came to 6 bases and at J to 3 bases, leaving 13 bases not matched to a gene. The CDR3: CASRVSYGQGDTEAFF. The CDR3 DNA reads as TGTGCCAGTAGAGTATCTTATGGGCAGGGGGACACTGAAGCTTTCTTT.

V is TRBV5-1 and J is TRBJ1-1; no firm D call. Germline V lookup: CDR1 SGHRS, CDR2 YFSETQ. The CDR3 runs to 16 residues. V lost 0 bases, J lost 3 bases, and 15 bases lay in between. The CDR3 is CASSLAGRRGDTEAFF. CDR3 nucleotides: TGCGCCAGCAGCTTGGCCGGGAGGCGCGGGGACACTGAAGCTTTCTTT. Filled out from reference TRBV5-1 and TRBJ1-1, the complete variable domain reads KAGVTQTPRYLIKTRGQQVTLSCSPISGHRSVSWYQQTPGQGLQFLFEYFSETQRNKGNFPGRFSGRQFSNSRSEMNVSTLELGDSALYLCASSLAGRRGDTEAFFGQGTRLTVV.

The chain employs TRBV28 and TRBJ1-2, with TRBD1 matching 11 bases. CDR3 size: 15 residues. Germline CDR1 and CDR2: MDHEN and SYDVKM. V trimming: 3 bases; J trimming: 5 bases; junction bases outside the gene matches: 5. The CDR3 reads CASSLSGQGAYGYTF. Written as DNA, the CDR3 is TGTGCCAGCAGTTTGTCCGGACAGGGGGCATATGGCTACACCTTC.

The chain uses TRBV13 and TRBJ1-4; D is unresolved. This CDR3 comprises 16 residues. CDR1 PRHDT and CDR2 FYEKMQ come from the germline V gene (reference sequence). V lost 4 bases and J 3 bases, leaving 15 bases between the germline ends. The CDR3 spells CASSSGVAQANEKLFF. CDR3 bases: TGTGCCAGCAGCTCCGGAGTGGCTCAAGCTAATGAAAAACTGTTTTTT.

V usage is TRBV10-3 and J usage is TRBJ2-3, with D possibly matching TRBD1 (5 bases). The germline gives CDR1 ENHRY, CDR2 SYGVKD. V lost 0 bases to trimming and J lost 6 bases, with 10 bases between them. There are 14 residues in the CDR3. CDR3 region: CAISESTALDTQYF. CDR3 nucleotides: TGTGCCATCAGTGAGTCGACAGCCTTGGATACGCAGTATTTT.

This clone was observed once. The chain recombines TRBV19 with TRBJ2-7; D call uncertain. CDR3 length equals 15 residues. Germline assignment: CDR1 LNHDA and CDR2 SQIVND (reference sequence). The V gene lost 4 bases and the J gene lost 3 bases, with 16 bases spanning the gap. The CDR3: CASSRAVTESYEQYF. CDR3 bases: TGTGCCAGTAGTAGAGCCGTGACGGAGAGCTACGAGCAGTACTTC.

This chain uses TRBV7-9 with TRBJ1-6; TRBD1 aligns across 7 bases. V was pared by 5 bases and J by 7 bases, with 8 bases of the junction left unmatched. CDR1 is SEHNR and CDR2 is FQNEAQ in the germline V gene (reference sequence). CDR3 size: 15 residues. Here the CDR3 reads CASSPPGQRNSPLHF. CDR3 nucleotide sequence: TGTGCCAGCAGCCCCCCGGGACAGCGCAATTCACCCCTCCACTTT.

The chain carries TRBV7-9 and TRBJ2-3; TRBD1 is a possible D gene (8 bases). Trimming removed 5 bases at V and 2 bases at J, with 17 bases between. CDR3 size: 16 residues. Germline lookup yields CDR1 SEHNR and CDR2 FQNEAQ (reference sequence). This chain's CDR3 is CASSPSTGGDTDTQYF. DNA of the CDR3: TGTGCCAGCAGCCCCAGTACAGGGGGGGACACAGATACGCAGTATTTT.

This chain joins TRBV3-1 (or the pseudogene TRBV3-2) and TRBJ2-4, with D possibly TRBD1 on 6 matching bases. Germline V lookup: CDR1 LGHDT, CDR2 YNNKEL (reference sequence). The V end lost 0 bases, the J end lost 2 bases, and 11 bases lay between the germline ends. There are 16 residues in the CDR3. In nucleotides, the CDR3 is TGTGCCAGCAGCCAAGAGCAGGGGTGGCCCAAAAACATTCAGTACTTC. This codes for CASSQEQGWPKNIQYF.

This clone was recorded once. This chain links TRBV19 with TRBJ2-1, with TRBD1 identical over 9 bases. The V gene end was trimmed by 6 bases and the J gene end by 2 bases; junction bases not matched to a gene: 5. Germline-derived CDR1 and CDR2 are LNHDA and SQIVND (reference sequence). The CDR3 has 15 residues. CDR3 nucleotide sequence: TGTGCCAGTAGCGACAGGGGGGTCCCCTACAATGAGCAGTTCTTC. Residues: CASSDRGVPYNEQFF.

V gene TRBV21-1 combines with J gene TRBJ1-4. TRBV21-1 is deemed a pseudogene. The CDR3 is 12 amino acids. In nucleotides, the CDR3 is TGTGCCAGCAGCAAAGGGGAGGAAAAACTGTTTTTT. Protein product: CASSKGEEKLFF.

V gene TRBV7-2 combines with J gene TRBJ2-2, with D unresolved. Trimming stripped 1 base from V and 7 bases from J, with 10 bases between. CDR1 is SGHTA, CDR2 FQGNSA, per germline. The CDR3 is 14 residues long. The CDR3 reads CASSLGLSSGELFF. The CDR3, as DNA: TGTGCCAGCAGCTTAGGGTTGTCCAGCGGGGAGCTGTTTTTT.

This chain joins TRBV11-2 and TRBJ2-5; D ambiguous. The length of the CDR3 is 15 residues. V shed 1 base and J shed 1 base, with 10 bases lying between them. CDR1 is SGHAT and CDR2 is FQNNGV in the germline V gene. CDR3: CASSLGWASQETQYF. The CDR3 DNA follows: TGTGCCAGCAGCTTAGGTTGGGCCTCCCAAGAGACCCAGTACTTC.